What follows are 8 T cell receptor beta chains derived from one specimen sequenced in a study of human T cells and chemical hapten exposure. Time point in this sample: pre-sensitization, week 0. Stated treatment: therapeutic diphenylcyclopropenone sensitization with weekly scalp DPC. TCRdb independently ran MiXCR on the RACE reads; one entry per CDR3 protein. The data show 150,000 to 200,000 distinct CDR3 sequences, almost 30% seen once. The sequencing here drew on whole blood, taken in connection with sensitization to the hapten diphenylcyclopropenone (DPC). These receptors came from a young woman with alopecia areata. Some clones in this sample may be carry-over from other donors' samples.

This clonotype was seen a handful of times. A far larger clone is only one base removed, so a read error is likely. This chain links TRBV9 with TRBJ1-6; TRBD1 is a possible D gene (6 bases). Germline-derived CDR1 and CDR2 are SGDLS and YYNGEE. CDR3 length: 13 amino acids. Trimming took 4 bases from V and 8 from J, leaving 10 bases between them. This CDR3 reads CASSREGDSPLHF. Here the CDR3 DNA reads TGTGCCAGCAGCAGAGAGGGGGATTCACCCCTCCACTTT.

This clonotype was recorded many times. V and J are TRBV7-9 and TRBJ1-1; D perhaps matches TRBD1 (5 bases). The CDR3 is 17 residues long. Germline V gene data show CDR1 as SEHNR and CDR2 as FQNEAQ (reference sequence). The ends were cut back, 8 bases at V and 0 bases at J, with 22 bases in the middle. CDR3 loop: CASSNGGVARLNTEAFF. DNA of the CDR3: TGTGCCAGCTCCAACGGAGGGGTGGCGAGATTGAACACTGAAGCTTTCTTT.

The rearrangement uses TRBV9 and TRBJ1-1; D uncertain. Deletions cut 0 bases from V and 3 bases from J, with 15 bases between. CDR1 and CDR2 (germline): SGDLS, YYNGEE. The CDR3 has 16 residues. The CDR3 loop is CASSVGTHVPDTEAFF. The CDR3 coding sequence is TGTGCCAGCAGCGTAGGTACCCACGTTCCAGACACTGAAGCTTTCTTT.

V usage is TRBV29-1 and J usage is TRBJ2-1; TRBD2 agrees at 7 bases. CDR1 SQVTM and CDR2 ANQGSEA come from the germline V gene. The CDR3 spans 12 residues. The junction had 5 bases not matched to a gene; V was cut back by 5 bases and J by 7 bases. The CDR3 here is CSVLAAGNEQFF. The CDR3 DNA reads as TGCAGCGTTCTAGCGGCTGGGAATGAGCAGTTCTTC.

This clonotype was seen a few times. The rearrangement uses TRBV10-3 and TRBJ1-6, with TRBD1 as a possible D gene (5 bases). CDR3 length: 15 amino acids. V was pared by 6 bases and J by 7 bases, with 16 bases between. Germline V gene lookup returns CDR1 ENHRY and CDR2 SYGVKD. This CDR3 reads CAIRGDSSLNSPLHF. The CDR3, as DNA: TGTGCCATCAGGGGGGACTCGAGTCTAAATTCACCCCTCCACTTT.

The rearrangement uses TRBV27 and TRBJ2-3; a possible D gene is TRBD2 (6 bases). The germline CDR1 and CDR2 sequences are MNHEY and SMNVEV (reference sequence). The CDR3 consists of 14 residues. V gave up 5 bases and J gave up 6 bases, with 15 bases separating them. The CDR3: CASSRRGTPDTQYF. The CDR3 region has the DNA TGTGCCAGCAGTAGACGGGGGACGCCTGATACGCAGTATTTT.

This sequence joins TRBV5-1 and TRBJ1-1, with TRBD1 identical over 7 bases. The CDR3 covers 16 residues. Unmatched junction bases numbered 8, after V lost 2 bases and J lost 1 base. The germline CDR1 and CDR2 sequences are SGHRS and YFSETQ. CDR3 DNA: TGCGCCAGCAGCTTCCAGGGGGGTAATGCGAACACTGAAGCTTTCTTT. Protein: CASSFQGGNANTEAFF.

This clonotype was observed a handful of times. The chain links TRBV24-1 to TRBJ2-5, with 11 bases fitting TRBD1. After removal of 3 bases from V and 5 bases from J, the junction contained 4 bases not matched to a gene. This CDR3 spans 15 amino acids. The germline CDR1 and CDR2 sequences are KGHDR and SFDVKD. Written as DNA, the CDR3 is TGTGCCACCAGTGATGGACAGGGGGCGTGGGAGACCCAGTACTTC. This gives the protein CATSDGQGAWETQYF.